Shown below are 5 T cell receptor beta chains from a single sample sequenced in a study of PD-L1 blockade in urothelial cancer. Noted time point: peripheral blood 6 weeks after treatment start. Profiling relied on immunoSEQ multiplex PCR, and the TCRdb table lists in-frame clones only, not all of them. Here the sample spans approximately 40,000 clones, 86% being singletons. The source material was PBMCs, sampled around atezolizumab (anti-PD-L1) treatment. These receptors all come from a man aged 55-75 years with urothelial cancer.

The rearrangement uses TRBV6-5 and TRBJ1-5, with D perhaps TRBD1 (5 bases). Per the germline V gene, CDR1 is MNHEY and CDR2 is SVGAGI. V dropped 8 bases and J dropped 4 bases, with 12 bases sitting between them. The length of the CDR3 is 13 residues. The CDR3 DNA reads TGTGCCAGCGCCGCCAGGGCTAATCAGCCCCAGCATTTT. It is translated as CASAARANQPQHF.

This chain links TRBV9 with TRBJ1-1; perhaps TRBD1 as D (6 bases). The CDR3 spans 15 residues. Trimming cost V 4 bases and J 2 bases, with 15 bases left between them. Germline V CDR1 and CDR2: SGDLS, YYNGEE. The CDR3 coding sequence is TGTGCCAGCAGCCCCACGGGACACCCAAACACTGAAGCTTTCTTT. As protein: CASSPTGHPNTEAFF.

The chain couples TRBV27 to TRBJ1-1, with a weak D call TRBD1 (6 bases). The germline V gene has CDR1 MNHEY and CDR2 SMNVEV (reference sequence). The CDR3 has 14 residues. Trimming took off 0 bases at V and 12 bases at J, with 17 bases between the two ends. DNA for the CDR3: TGTGCCAGCAGTTTATCGAGTCCCAGGGGAATGTCTTTCTTT. Its translation is CASSLSSPRGMSFF.

The chain links TRBV29-1 to TRBJ2-3; D ambiguous. The germline V and J ends were trimmed by 7 bases and 4 bases, with 18 bases remaining between them. The CDR3 length is 14 residues. Germline assignment: CDR1 SQVTM and CDR2 ANQGSEA. CDR3 sequence (DNA): TGCAGCGAACACGGAACAGCATGGCCAGATACGCAGTATTTT. It translates to CSEHGTAWPDTQYF.

The V gene is TRBV19, the J gene TRBJ2-7; D is possibly TRBD1 (6 bases). V was pared by 4 bases and J by 2 bases, with 15 bases between. Germline V gene sequence: CDR1 LNHDA, CDR2 SQIVND (reference sequence). This CDR3 comprises 15 residues. The CDR3 DNA sequence: TGTGCCAGTAGTACCCACCGGGACAAAACCTACGAGCAGTACTTC. As protein: CASSTHRDKTYEQYF.